This T cell receptor (beta chain) stems from a study of cytomegalovirus exposure and HLA in healthy donors. Regarding the study as a whole: Using a false discovery rate of 0.05, a later analysis showed that 15,000 to 20,000 TCR beta sequences were associated with HLA alleles.

V was shortened by 4 bases and J by 2 bases, with 7 bases between the two germline ends. Germline CDR1 reads SGHNT; CDR2 reads YYREEE (reference sequence). CDR3 length: 12 residues. This clone was counted once. The antigen remains undetermined. Whereas donors were nominally healthy upon sampling, unrecorded immune exposures were probable. PCR employed 60 Vbeta and 13 Jbeta primers. Some clones are missing from TCRdb's copy, which holds only in-frame ones; the method was immunoSEQ multiplex PCR. This table has 95,000 to 150,000 clones, roughly 80% appearing once. This sequence joins TRBV5-4 and TRBJ2-7; D is possibly TRBD2 (5 bases). The sample taken for sequencing was PBMCs. The clonotype was recovered from a woman aged 25 to 39 in good health and CMV-seropositive. The CDR3 DNA reads TGTGCCAGCAGCCGAGGGACCTACGAGCAGTACTTC. As protein: CASSRGTYEQYF.